Here is one T cell receptor beta chain with its context. The antigen is unknown. This record belongs to a study of OX40 agonist ivuxolimab in advanced cancers. Study background: With ivuxolimab, an agonistic anti-OX40 (CD134) antibody, patients were treated. Antecedent anti-PD-1, anti-PD-L1 or anti-CTLA-4 therapy was permissible, with under 50% having received some. Study-level points and caveats: Which antigen the expanded peripheral T cells recognized is unknown.

Sequencing was performed with immunoSEQ multiplex PCR; in TCRdb, only in-frame clones are kept and a portion is missing. The sample lists over 55,000 clones; over 80% were seen once. V shed 7 bases and J shed 5 bases, with 15 bases lying between them. Germline V gene sequence: CDR1 SGDLS, CDR2 YYNGEE. The CDR3 is made up of 14 amino acids. The sample in question was CD4+ or CD8+ T cells sorted from blood, obtained in a trial of the OX40 agonist ivuxolimab. This sequence originates from an adult with an advanced solid tumor such as melanoma, head and neck, liver or kidney cancer. The chain couples TRBV9 to TRBJ1-4; a possible D gene is TRBD1 (5 bases). As DNA, the CDR3 is TGTGCCAGCTCATCCGGGGCCCTCAATGAAAAACTGTTTTTT. It yields the protein CASSSGALNEKLFF.